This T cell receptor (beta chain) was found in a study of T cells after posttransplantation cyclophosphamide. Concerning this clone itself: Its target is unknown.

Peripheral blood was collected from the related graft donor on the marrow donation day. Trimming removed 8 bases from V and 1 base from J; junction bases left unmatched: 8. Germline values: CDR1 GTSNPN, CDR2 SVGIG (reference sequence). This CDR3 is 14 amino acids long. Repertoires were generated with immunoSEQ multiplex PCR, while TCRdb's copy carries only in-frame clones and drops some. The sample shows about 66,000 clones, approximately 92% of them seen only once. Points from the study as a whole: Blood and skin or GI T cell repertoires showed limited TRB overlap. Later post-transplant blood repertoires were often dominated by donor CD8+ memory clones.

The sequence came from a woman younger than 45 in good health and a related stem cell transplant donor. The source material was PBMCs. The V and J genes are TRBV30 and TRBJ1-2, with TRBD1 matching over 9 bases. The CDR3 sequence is CAGSQGAFNYGYTF. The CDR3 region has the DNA TGTGCCGGGTCACAGGGGGCATTTAACTATGGCTACACCTTC.